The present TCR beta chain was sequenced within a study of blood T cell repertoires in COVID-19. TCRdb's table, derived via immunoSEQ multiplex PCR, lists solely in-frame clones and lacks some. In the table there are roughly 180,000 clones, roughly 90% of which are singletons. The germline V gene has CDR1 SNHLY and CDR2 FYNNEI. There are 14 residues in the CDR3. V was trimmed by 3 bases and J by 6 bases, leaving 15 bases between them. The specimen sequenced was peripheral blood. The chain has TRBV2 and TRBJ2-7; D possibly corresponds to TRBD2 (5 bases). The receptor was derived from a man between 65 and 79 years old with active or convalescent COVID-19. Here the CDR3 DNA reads TGTGCCAGCAGTGATCCAGCGGTCGGCGGCGAGCAGTACTTC. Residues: CASSDPAVGGEQYF.